The 3 T cell receptor beta chains below come from one sample, sequenced in a study of glioma-infiltrating T cells after dendritic cell vaccination. Data came from immunoSEQ multiplex PCR; TCRdb stores just in-frame clones and leaves some out. Of tens of thousands of clones in the sample, more than 75% were seen once. The specimen comprised blood, sampled before dendritic cell vaccination. All receptors derive from a human donor with glioblastoma.

The chain couples TRBV21-1 to TRBJ1-6. TRBV21-1 is a listed pseudogene. This CDR3 has 16 residues. The CDR3 DNA sequence: TGTGCCAGCAGCAAAGACGGGATAGGTGAGAATTCACCCCTCCACTTT. Residues: CASSKDGIGENSPLHF.

The genes are TRBV7-2 and TRBJ1-2; 7 bases agree with TRBD1. V trimming: 2 bases; J trimming: 2 bases; junction bases outside the gene matches: 2. Germline V lookup: CDR1 SGHTA, CDR2 FQGNSA. The CDR3 loop spans 14 amino acids. The CDR3 loop reads CASSLPGGNYGYTF. In DNA form, the CDR3 reads TGTGCCAGCAGCTTACCAGGGGGGAACTATGGCTACACCTTC. Combining the CDR3 with reference TRBV7-2 and TRBJ1-2 gives the whole variable domain GAGVSQSPSNKVTEKGKDVELRCDPISGHTALYWYRQSLGQGLEFLIYFQGNSAPDKSGLPSDRFSAERTGGSVSTLTIQRTQQEDSAVYLCASSLPGGNYGYTFGSGTRLTVV.

The chain employs TRBV4-1 and TRBJ1-1, with 8 bases aligning to TRBD1. Per germline, CDR1 MGHRA and CDR2 YSYEKL. Germline trimming cut 0 bases from V and 5 bases from J; bases unmatched to any gene: 8. The CDR3 contains 16 residues. This chain's CDR3 is CASSQDHRGTRTEAFF. The CDR3, as DNA: TGCGCCAGCAGCCAAGATCACAGGGGGACGAGGACTGAAGCTTTCTTT.